This TCR beta chain was documented in a study of blood T cell repertoires in COVID-19. Study context: Sites across the United States, Italy and Spain contributed samples from acute and convalescent COVID-19. Sample material is recorded as cDNA or gDNA derived from T cells, B-cell-depleted T cells, or PBMCs.

J was trimmed by 5 bases and V by 9 bases; bases with no gene match: 7. The germline V gene encodes CDR1 MDHEN and CDR2 SYDVKM. CDR3 length equals 13 residues. Per the original data handling: Estimation of nucleated cell counts was performed using reference gene primer amplification. Profiled with immunoSEQ multiplex PCR; TCRdb holds only in-frame clones, not every one. The V and J calls and the clone size are those of that table, but D and trimming were determined from the DNA. Of about 84,000 clones listed, 76% are singletons. This clone was recorded once. Sequencing used peripheral blood. This rearrangement joins TRBV28 to TRBJ1-5; 7 bases line up with TRBD1. This sequence originates from a man aged 65 to 85 with acute or convalescent COVID-19. The CDR3, as DNA: TGTGCCAGTTCAGGACAGGCCCATCAGCCCCAGCATTTT. As protein: CASSGQAHQPQHF.